The entry below gives a single T cell receptor (beta chain) sequence along with its context. The antigen is unknown. This entry comes from a study of cytomegalovirus exposure and HLA in healthy donors. The CDR3 runs to 13 residues. Germline lookup yields CDR1 SNHLY and CDR2 FYNNEI. The germline V and J ends were trimmed by 4 bases and 5 bases, with 12 bases remaining between them. The PCR contained 60 Vbeta and 13 Jbeta primers. Method: immunoSEQ multiplex PCR; TCRdb's copy keeps in-frame clones and lacks some. The sample holds some 120,000 clones, 77% seen once. The study's findings and limits: The study put roughly 160 TCR beta chains on its list as cytomegalovirus-associated.

The source material was PBMCs. The J gene is TRBJ2-7, the V gene TRBV2; TRBD1 might be the D (6 bases). The TCR was taken from a human donor in good health. DNA for the CDR3: TGTGCCAGCAGTGCACTAACAGGGCACGAGCAGTACTTC. This codes for CASSALTGHEQYF.